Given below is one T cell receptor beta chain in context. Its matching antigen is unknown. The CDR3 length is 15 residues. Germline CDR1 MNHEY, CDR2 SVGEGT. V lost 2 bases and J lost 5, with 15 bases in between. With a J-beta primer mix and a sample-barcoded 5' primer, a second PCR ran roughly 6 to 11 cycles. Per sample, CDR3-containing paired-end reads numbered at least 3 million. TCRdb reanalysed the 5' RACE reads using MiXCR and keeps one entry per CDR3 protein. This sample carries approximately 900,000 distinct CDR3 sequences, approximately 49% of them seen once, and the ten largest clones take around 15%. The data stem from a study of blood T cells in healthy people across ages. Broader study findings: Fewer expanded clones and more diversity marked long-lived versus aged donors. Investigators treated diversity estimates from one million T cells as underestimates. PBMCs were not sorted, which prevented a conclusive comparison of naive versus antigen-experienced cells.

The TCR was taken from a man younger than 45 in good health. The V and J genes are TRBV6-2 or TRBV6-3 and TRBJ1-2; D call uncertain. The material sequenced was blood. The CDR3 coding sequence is TGTGCCAGCAGTTACGACGGCCTCCGCGGGTATGGCTACACCTTC. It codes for CASSYDGLRGYGYTF.